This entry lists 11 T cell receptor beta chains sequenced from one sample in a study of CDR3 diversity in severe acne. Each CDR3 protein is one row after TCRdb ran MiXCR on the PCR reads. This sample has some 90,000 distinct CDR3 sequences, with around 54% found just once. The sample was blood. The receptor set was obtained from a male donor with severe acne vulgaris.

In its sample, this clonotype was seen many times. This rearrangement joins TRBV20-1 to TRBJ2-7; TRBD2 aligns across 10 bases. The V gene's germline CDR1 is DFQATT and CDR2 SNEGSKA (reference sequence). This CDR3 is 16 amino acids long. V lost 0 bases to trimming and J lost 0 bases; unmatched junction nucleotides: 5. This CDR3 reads CSARDLASGSSYEQYF. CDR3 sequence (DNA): TGCAGTGCTAGAGATCTCGCTAGCGGGAGCTCCTACGAGCAGTACTTC.

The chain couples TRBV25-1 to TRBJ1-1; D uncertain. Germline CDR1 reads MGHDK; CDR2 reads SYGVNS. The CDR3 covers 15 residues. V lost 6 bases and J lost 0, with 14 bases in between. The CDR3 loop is CASSLVPGMNTEAFF. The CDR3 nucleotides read TGTGCCAGCAGCTTAGTGCCGGGAATGAACACTGAAGCTTTCTTT.

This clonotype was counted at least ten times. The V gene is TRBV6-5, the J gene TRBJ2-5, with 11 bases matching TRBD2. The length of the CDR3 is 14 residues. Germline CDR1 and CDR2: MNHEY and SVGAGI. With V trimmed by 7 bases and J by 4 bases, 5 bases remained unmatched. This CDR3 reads CASKELAGAETQYF. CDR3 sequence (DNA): TGTGCCAGCAAAGAACTAGCGGGGGCAGAGACCCAGTACTTC.

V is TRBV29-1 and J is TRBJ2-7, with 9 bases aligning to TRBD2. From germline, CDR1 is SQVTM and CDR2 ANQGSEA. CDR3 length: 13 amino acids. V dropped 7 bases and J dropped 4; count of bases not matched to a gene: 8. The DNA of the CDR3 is TGCAGCGCCGATCGAGCGGGAGGATACGAGCAGTACTTC. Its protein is CSADRAGGYEQYF.

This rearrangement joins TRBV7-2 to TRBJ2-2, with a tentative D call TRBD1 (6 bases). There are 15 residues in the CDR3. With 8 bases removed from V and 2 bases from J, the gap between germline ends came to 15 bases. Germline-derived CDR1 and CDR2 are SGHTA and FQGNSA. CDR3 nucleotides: TGTGCCAGCTCTTTGGGGGCTAGAAACACCGGGGAGCTGTTTTTT. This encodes CASSLGARNTGELFF.

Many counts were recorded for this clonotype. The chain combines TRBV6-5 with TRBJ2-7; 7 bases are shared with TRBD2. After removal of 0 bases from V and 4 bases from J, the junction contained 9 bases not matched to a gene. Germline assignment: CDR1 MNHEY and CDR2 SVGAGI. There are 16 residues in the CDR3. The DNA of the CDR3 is TGTGCCAGCAGTTACTCGACGGCGGGAGTCGGTTACGAGCAGTACTTC. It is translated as CASSYSTAGVGYEQYF.

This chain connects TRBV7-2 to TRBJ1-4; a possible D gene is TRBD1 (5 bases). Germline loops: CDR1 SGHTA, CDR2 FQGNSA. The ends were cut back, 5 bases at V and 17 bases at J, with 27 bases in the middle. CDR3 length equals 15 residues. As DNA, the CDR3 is TGTGCCAGCAGCCACCGGGGGGATGGTAGGGCAAAGTACTTTTTT. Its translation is CASSHRGDGRAKYFF.

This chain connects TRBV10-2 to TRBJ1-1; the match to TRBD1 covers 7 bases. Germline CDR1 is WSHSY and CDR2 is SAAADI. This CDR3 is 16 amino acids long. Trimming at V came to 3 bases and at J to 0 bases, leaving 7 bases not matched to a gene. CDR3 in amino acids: CASSDQHRGMNTEAFF. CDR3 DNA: TGCGCCAGCAGTGACCAACACAGGGGTATGAACACTGAAGCTTTCTTT.

The DNA of the CDR3 is TGCAGCGTTGAAGAGGGACACCTCTCTGGGGCCAACGTCCTGACTTTC. It yields the protein CSVEEGHLSGANVLTF. The chain uses TRBV29-1 and TRBJ2-6; D may be TRBD1 (6 bases). There are 16 residues in the CDR3. Germline V CDR1 and CDR2: SQVTM, ANQGSEA. Trimming left V 0 bases short and J 0 bases short, with 9 bases between.

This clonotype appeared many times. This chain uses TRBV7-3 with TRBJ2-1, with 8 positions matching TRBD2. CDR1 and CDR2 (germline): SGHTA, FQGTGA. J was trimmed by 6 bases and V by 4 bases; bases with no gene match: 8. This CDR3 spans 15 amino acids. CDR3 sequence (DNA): TGTGCCAGCAGCTCACCCGGGACTAGTGCCAATGAGCAGTTCTTC. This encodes CASSSPGTSANEQFF.

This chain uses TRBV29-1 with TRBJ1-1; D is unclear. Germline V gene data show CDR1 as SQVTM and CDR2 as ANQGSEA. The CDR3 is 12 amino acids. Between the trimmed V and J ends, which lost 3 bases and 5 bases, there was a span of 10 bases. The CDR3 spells CSVEGRSTEAFF. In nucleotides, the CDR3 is TGCAGCGTTGAGGGCAGGTCAACTGAAGCTTTCTTT.